This passage covers 17 T cell receptor beta chains from one sample sequenced in a study of early T cells in non-severe SARS-CoV-2 infection. Via MiXCR, TCRdb re-called the 5' RACE reads, giving one row per CDR3 protein. The repertoire includes 79,000 or so distinct CDR3 sequences, more than 10% of them detected once, and less than 1.5% sits in the top ten. The specimen was whole blood. These receptor sequences come from an adult who was a healthcare worker with PCR-confirmed SARS-CoV-2 infection or an uninfected control (not recorded which).

The sample holds many counts of this clonotype. The chain carries TRBV28 and TRBJ1-4, with a weak D call TRBD1 (6 bases). The ends were cut back, 6 bases at V and 8 bases at J, with 16 bases in the middle. This CDR3 contains 14 residues. Germline V lookup: CDR1 MDHEN, CDR2 SYDVKM. The chain's CDR3 is CASSVAGVREKLFF. The CDR3 bases are TGTGCCAGCAGCGTGGCAGGGGTTCGCGAAAAACTGTTTTTT.

This clonotype was observed at least ten times. The chain joins TRBV6-2 or TRBV6-3 to TRBJ2-5; D might be TRBD1 (5 bases). In germline, CDR1 is MNHEY, CDR2 SVGEGT. Trimming took 2 bases from V and 7 from J, leaving 11 bases between them. The CDR3 sequence is 13 residues long. This CDR3 is CASSYPTVGTQYF. The CDR3 DNA reads as TGTGCCAGCAGTTACCCGACAGTCGGGACCCAGTACTTC.

This clonotype was detected only a few times. The chain links TRBV5-1 to TRBJ2-7, with 8 bases aligning to TRBD2. The germline V gene encodes CDR1 SGHRS and CDR2 YFSETQ. Unmatched junction bases numbered 10, after V lost 0 bases and J lost 5 bases. This CDR3 is 16 amino acids long. CDR3 in amino acids: CASSLVSSGSMHEQYF. CDR3 DNA sequence: TGCGCCAGCAGCTTGGTGTCTAGCGGGTCTATGCACGAGCAGTACTTC. Based on the CDR3 plus reference TRBV5-1 and TRBJ2-7, the full variable domain is KAGVTQTPRYLIKTRGQQVTLSCSPISGHRSVSWYQQTPGQGLQFLFEYFSETQRNKGNFPGRFSGRQFSNSRSEMNVSTLELGDSALYLCASSLVSSGSMHEQYFGPGTRLTVT.

This clonotype occurred many times. The gene calls are TRBV2 and TRBJ2-2; D might be TRBD2 (5 bases). V was clipped by 4 bases and J by 1 base, with 10 bases between them. Germline V gene data show CDR1 as SNHLY and CDR2 as FYNNEI. The length of the CDR3 is 15 residues. CDR3 sequence reads: CASSVTAGNTGELFF. The CDR3, as DNA: TGTGCCAGCAGTGTAACGGCGGGGAACACCGGGGAGCTGTTTTTT.

The CDR3, as DNA: TGTGCCAGCAGCCGGACTAGCGGGGCCCTCCGCACAGATACGCAGTATTTT. Translated: CASSRTSGALRTDTQYF. J is TRBJ2-3 and V is TRBV7-8; 12 bases match TRBD2. Trimming removed 5 bases from V and 1 base from J; junction bases left unmatched: 7. The CDR3 extends over 17 amino acids. The germline V gene encodes CDR1 SGHVS and CDR2 FQNEAQ.

The V gene is TRBV12-3 or TRBV12-4, the J gene TRBJ1-1, with D possibly TRBD1 on 6 matching bases. Trimming removed 6 bases at V and 4 bases at J, with 12 bases between. The CDR3 runs to 13 residues. The CDR3 coding sequence is TGTGCCAGCAGCCGTGGACAGCTCACTGAAGCTTTCTTT. It encodes CASSRGQLTEAFF.

This clonotype was detected a few times. The chain links TRBV18 to TRBJ2-5; TRBD1 aligns across 8 bases. Germline CDR1 reads KGHSH; CDR2 reads LQKENI. The length of the CDR3 is 15 residues. The trim removed 1 base at V and 3 bases at J, leaving 4 bases unmatched. The CDR3, as DNA: TGTGCCAGCTCACCACTCTCGGACAGGGAAGAGACCCAGTACTTC. This gives the protein CASSPLSDREETQYF.

This clonotype was counted between two and nine times. V gene TRBV12-3 or TRBV12-4 combines with J gene TRBJ2-2, with 8 bases that match TRBD2. The ends lost 5 bases at V and 0 bases at J; junction bases unmatched: 2. This CDR3 comprises 15 residues. The CDR3 DNA is TGTGCCAGCAGTCCCGGGGGGGCGAACACCGGGGAGCTGTTTTTT. Protein: CASSPGGANTGELFF.

This clonotype was detected many times. The gene calls are TRBV19 and TRBJ2-3; D gene unclear. This CDR3 is 13 amino acids long. Germline values: CDR1 LNHDA, CDR2 SQIVND (reference sequence). V lost 10 bases and J lost 6, with 17 bases in between. CDR3 DNA sequence: TGTGCCACCCGACGTGCTGATGTCGATACGCAGTATTTT. It encodes CATRRADVDTQYF.

The sample holds a few counts of this clonotype. The V and J genes are TRBV20-1 and TRBJ2-3; 9 positions agree with TRBD1. Germline V lookup: CDR1 DFQATT, CDR2 SNEGSKA (reference sequence). V trimming: 0 bases; J trimming: 4 bases; junction bases outside the gene matches: 11. CDR3 length equals 17 residues. This CDR3 reads CSARDLFRDRVSDTQYF. CDR3 DNA sequence: TGCAGTGCTAGAGATCTCTTCCGGGACAGGGTGTCAGATACGCAGTATTTT.

This clonotype was seen at least ten times. This chain links TRBV7-8 with TRBJ2-5; D uncertain. The CDR3 is 14 residues long. The ends were cut back, 3 bases at V and 4 bases at J, with 12 bases in the middle. Looked up from germline, CDR1 is SGHVS and CDR2 is FQNEAQ. The chain's CDR3 is CASSFRIGLETQYF. CDR3 coding DNA: TGTGCCAGCAGCTTCCGGATAGGTTTAGAGACCCAGTACTTC.

There are many counts of this clonotype. The V gene is TRBV28, the J gene TRBJ1-2; weak D call: TRBD1 (6 bases). Trimming shortened V by 5 bases and J by 8 bases, and 15 bases separated the two germline ends. The germline gives CDR1 MDHEN, CDR2 SYDVKM. The CDR3 is 13 amino acids. The CDR3 nucleotides are TGTGCCAGCAGTATGAACAGGGCTAGGGGCTACACCTTC. Its translation is CASSMNRARGYTF.

The table lists this clonotype with a few counts. The gene calls are TRBV20-1 and TRBJ2-7; the D gene is possibly TRBD2 (6 bases). CDR3 size: 12 residues. The ends were cut back, 8 bases at V and 4 bases at J, with 15 bases in the middle. Germline V lookup: CDR1 DFQATT, CDR2 SNEGSKA (reference sequence). This chain's CDR3 is CSFRTNGYEQYF. The CDR3 region has the DNA TGCAGTTTTCGGACTAACGGGTACGAGCAGTACTTC.

The rearrangement uses TRBV12-3 or TRBV12-4 and TRBJ2-7; no firm D call. V lost 2 bases and J lost 2, with 13 bases in between. This CDR3 spans 15 amino acids. In DNA form, the CDR3 reads TGTGCCAGCAGTTTAAGAAAGGCAAGGGCCTACGAGCAGTACTTC. Protein sequence: CASSLRKARAYEQYF.

This clonotype was detected many times. The rearrangement links TRBV4-3 to TRBJ2-1; TRBD1 aligns across 8 bases. This CDR3 contains 16 residues. Germline V gene lookup returns CDR1 LGHNA and CDR2 YSLEER. J lost 4 bases, V lost 0 bases, and 5 bases had no gene match. The CDR3 loop is CASSQEDRAGYNEQFF. The DNA of the CDR3 is TGCGCCAGCAGCCAAGAGGACAGGGCGGGATACAATGAGCAGTTCTTC.

This clonotype has a count of ten or more. The chain joins TRBV15 to TRBJ1-2; no reliable D call. Germline-derived CDR1 and CDR2 are LNHNV and YYDKDF (reference sequence). V was trimmed by 0 bases and J by 5 bases, leaving 16 bases between them. The CDR3 is made up of 16 amino acids. The DNA of the CDR3 is TGTGCCACCAGCAGAGATCGAACAGCAACCTCATATGGCTACACCTTC. Amino acid sequence: CATSRDRTATSYGYTF.

Many counts were recorded for this clonotype. The V gene is TRBV9, the J gene TRBJ1-2; D is undetermined. Germline V gene lookup returns CDR1 SGDLS and CDR2 YYNGEE. This CDR3 is 12 amino acids long. V lost 0 bases and J 4 bases, leaving 4 bases between the germline ends. The CDR3 protein is CASSVEGYGYTF. CDR3 in DNA: TGTGCCAGCAGCGTAGAAGGCTATGGCTACACCTTC.